The 2 T cell receptor beta chains below all came from one sample that was sequenced in a study of regulatory T cells in long-lasting Graves disease. HTBI primers from iRepertoire and Arm-PCR of CDR3 regions yielded the TCR beta libraries. TCRdb analysed the multiplex PCR reads with MiXCR anew, one entry per CDR3 protein. The sample includes 200,000 to 250,000 distinct CDR3 sequences, 15% to 20% seen only once; the top ten take 12%. Stated time point: newly diagnosed GD, antithyroid drugs for less than 3 months. From PBMCs, RNA was extracted and then used to make the TCR library. The same data also went into a second study, on T cells in Graves' hyperthyroidism and ophthalmopathy.

The sample was peripheral blood mononuclear cells (PBMCs), taken at new diagnosis, from a patient treated with antithyroid drugs. All receptors come from a woman aged 30 to 39 with Graves disease.

A remark on this clonotype: This likely came from a read error, as a far larger clone is one base away. This chain joins TRBV11-2 and TRBJ1-1; perhaps TRBD1 as D (5 bases). This CDR3 is built from 11 residues. Germline V gene data show CDR1 as SGHAT and CDR2 as FQNNGV. Trimming left V 5 bases short and J 6 bases short, with 7 bases between. The CDR3 nucleotides read TGTGCCAGCAGCCAGGGTTCTGAAGCTTTCTTT. Protein product: CASSQGSEAFF.

J is TRBJ2-3 and V is TRBV20-1, with 8 bases that match TRBD1. Germline CDR1 is DFQATT and CDR2 is SNEGSKA (reference sequence). The CDR3 is 14 amino acids. The V and J ends lost 2 bases and 3 bases, in that order; junction bases with no gene match: 4. The CDR3 is CSARPQGATDTQYF. In DNA, the CDR3 is TGCAGTGCTAGACCGCAGGGGGCTACAGATACGCAGTATTTT.